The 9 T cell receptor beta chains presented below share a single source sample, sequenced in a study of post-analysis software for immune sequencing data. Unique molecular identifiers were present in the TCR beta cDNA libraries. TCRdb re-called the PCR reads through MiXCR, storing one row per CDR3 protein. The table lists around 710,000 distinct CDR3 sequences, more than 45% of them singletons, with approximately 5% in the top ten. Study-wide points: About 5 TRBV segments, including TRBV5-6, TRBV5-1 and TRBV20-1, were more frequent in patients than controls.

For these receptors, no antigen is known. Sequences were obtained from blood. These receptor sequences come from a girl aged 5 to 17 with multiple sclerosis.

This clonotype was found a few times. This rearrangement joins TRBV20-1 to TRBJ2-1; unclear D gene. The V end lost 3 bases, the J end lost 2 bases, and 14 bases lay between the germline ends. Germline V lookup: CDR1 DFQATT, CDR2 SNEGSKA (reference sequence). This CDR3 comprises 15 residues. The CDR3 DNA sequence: TGCAGTGCTAGGGCACTCGGAGTGGCCTACAATGAGCAGTTCTTC. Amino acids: CSARALGVAYNEQFF.

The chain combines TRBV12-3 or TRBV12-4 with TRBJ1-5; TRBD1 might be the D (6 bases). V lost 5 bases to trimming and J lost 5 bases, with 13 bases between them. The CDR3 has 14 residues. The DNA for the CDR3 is TGTGCCAGCAGTCACCAAGGGGGGGATCAGCCCCAGCATTTT. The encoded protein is CASSHQGGDQPQHF.

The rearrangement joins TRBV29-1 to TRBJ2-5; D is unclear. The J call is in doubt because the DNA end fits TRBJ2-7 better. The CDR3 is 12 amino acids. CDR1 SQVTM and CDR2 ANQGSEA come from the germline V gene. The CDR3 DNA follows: TGCAGCGTTGATTACGGATCGGGCGAGCAGTACTTC. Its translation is CSVDYGSGEQYF.

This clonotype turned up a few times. The CDR3 loop is CASSSWGQGFNEQYF. CDR3 coding DNA: TGTGCCAGCAGCTCTTGGGGACAGGGGTTCAACGAGCAGTACTTC. V usage is TRBV12-3 or TRBV12-4 and J usage is TRBJ2-7; 10 bases are shared with TRBD1. CDR3 size: 15 residues. The J segment lost 5 bases and the V segment lost 6 bases, leaving 10 bases of the junction unmatched.

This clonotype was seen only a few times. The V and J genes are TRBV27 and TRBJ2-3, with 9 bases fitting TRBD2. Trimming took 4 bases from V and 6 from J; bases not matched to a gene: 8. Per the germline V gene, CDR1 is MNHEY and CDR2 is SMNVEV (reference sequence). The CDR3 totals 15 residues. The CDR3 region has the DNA TGTGCCAGCAGTTCAGCGGGAGGCCCAAGGGATACGCAGTATTTT. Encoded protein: CASSSAGGPRDTQYF.

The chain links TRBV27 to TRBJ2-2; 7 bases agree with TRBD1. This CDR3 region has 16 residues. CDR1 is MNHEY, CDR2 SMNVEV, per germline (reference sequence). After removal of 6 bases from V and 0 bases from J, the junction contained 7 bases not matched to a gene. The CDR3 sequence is CASSRDRVPNTGELFF. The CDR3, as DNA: TGTGCCAGCAGCCGAGACAGGGTTCCGAACACCGGGGAGCTGTTTTTT.

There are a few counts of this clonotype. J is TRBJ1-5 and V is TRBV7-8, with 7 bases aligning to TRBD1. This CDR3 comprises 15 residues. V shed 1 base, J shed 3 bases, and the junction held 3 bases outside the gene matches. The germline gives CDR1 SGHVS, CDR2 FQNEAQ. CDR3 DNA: TGTGCCAGCAGCTTAGAACAGGGGACCAATCAGCCCCAGCATTTT. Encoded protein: CASSLEQGTNQPQHF.

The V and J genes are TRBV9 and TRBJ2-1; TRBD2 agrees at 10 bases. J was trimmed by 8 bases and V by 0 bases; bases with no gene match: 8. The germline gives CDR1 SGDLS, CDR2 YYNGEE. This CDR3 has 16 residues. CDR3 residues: CASSVVTSGILDEQFF. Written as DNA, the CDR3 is TGTGCCAGCAGCGTAGTCACTAGCGGGATCTTGGATGAGCAGTTCTTC.

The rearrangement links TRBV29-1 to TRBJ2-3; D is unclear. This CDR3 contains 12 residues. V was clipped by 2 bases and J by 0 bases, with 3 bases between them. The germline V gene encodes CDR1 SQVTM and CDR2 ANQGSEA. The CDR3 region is CSVELSTDTQYF. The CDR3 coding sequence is TGCAGCGTTGAATTGAGCACAGATACGCAGTATTTT.